This T cell receptor beta chain was documented in a study of cytomegalovirus exposure and HLA in healthy donors. Use of 60 Vbeta and 13 Jbeta primers characterized the PCR. Assay: immunoSEQ multiplex PCR; the TCRdb copy retains only in-frame clones and omits some. The sample contains 210,000 or so clones, 70% to 90% of which appear only once. Germline-derived CDR1 and CDR2 are SGHDT and YYEEEE. J lost 5 bases, V lost 0 bases, and 7 bases had no gene match. The CDR3 has 16 amino acids. The rearrangement joins TRBV5-6 to TRBJ2-5; TRBD2 agrees at 10 bases. The source of this sequence is a human donor in good health. Sample: PBMCs. The CDR3 sequence: CASSLASGRARETQYF. CDR3 sequence (DNA): TGTGCCAGCAGCTTGGCCAGCGGGAGGGCCAGGGAGACCCAGTACTTC.